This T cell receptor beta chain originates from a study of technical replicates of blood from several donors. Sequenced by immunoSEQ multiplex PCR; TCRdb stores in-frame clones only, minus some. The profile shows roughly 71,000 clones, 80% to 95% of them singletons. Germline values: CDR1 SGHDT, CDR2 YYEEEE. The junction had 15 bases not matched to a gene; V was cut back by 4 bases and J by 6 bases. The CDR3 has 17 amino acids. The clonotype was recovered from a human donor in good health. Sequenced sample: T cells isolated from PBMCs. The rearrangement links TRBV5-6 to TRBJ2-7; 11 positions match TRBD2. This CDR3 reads CASSRKLAGESGLEQYF. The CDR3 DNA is TGTGCCAGCAGCCGAAAACTAGCGGGAGAAAGTGGGCTCGAGCAGTACTTC.